The text below deals with one TCR beta chain. The antigen is unknown. The sample is drawn from a study of blood T cells in healthy people across ages. Study-level results: TCR beta diversity tracked closely with naive T cell percentage.

CDR1 is LGHNA and CDR2 is YSLEER in the germline V gene. The junction had 5 bases not matched to a gene; V was cut back by 0 bases and J by 3 bases. The CDR3 length is 16 residues. With a J-beta primer mix and a sample-barcoded 5' primer, a second PCR ran 7 to 11 cycles. Via MiXCR, TCRdb re-called the 5' RACE reads, giving one row per CDR3 protein. The sample records some 760,000 distinct CDR3 sequences, around 25% being singletons. The sample was also reused in another study, on T cells of mothers and their children. That work contributes: A few healthy Caucasian mothers and their six children donated. The M1S primer of the second PCR added sample barcodes and 2-4 random nucleotides. Each child contributed approximately 3.3 million TCR beta CDR3 reads, while each mother contributed over 8 million.

The sequence came from a boy aged 5-17 years in good health. The specimen was blood. The rearrangement joins TRBV4-3 to TRBJ2-3; 8 nucleotides agree with TRBD2. The CDR3 here is CASSQDWRGVTDTQYF. CDR3 sequence (DNA): TGCGCCAGCAGCCAAGATTGGCGGGGGGTAACAGATACGCAGTATTTT.